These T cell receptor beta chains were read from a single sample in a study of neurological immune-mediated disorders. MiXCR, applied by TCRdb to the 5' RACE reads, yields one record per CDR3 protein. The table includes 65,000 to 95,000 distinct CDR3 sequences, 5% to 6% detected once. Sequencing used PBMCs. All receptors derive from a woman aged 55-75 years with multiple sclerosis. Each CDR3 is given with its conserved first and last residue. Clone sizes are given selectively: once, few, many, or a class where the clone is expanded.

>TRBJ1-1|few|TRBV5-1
CASSPDTANTEAFF
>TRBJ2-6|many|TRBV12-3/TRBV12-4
CASRTGTGAFSGANVLTF
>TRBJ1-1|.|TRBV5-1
CASRGGQCNTEAFF
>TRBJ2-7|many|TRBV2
CASSQSPGGYEQYF
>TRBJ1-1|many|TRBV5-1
CASSLAPPNTEAFF
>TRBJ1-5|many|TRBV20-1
CSARDSGSGQPQHF
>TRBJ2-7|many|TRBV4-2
CASSPGQGSSYEQYF
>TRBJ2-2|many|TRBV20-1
CSARDPGQGVTGELFF
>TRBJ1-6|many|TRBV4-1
CASSQGWRDSSPLHF
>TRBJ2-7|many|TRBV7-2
CASSRTRSSYEQYF
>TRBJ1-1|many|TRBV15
CATSGTGGMDTEAFF
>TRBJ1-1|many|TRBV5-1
CASRAGVVEVVAFF
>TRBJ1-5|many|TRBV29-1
CSVTGANQPQHF
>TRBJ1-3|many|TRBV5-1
CASSSQKRTGNTIYF
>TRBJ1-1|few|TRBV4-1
CASSRRQGNTEAFF
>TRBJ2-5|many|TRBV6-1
CASSESWAGTGQETQYF
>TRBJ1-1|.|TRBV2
CASSIGTNTEAFF
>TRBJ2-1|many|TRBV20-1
CSAPTGGLYNEQFF
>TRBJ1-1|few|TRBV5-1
CASSTRQGNTEAFF
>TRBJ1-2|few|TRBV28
CASSRGTYGYTF
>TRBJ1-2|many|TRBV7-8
CASSLEHYGYTF
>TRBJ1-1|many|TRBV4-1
CASRTGGVDTEAFF
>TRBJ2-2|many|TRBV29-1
CSVDGTYTGELFF
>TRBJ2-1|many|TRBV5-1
CASKGGNSYNEQFF
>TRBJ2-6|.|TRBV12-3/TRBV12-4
CASSLDRAGANVLTF
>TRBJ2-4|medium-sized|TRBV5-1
CASSAPGQARRIQYF
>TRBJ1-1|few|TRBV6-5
CASSYQEPGLRNTEAFF
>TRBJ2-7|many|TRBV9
CASSVAGNQPYEQYF
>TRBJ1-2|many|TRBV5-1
CASSLTTAGGYTF
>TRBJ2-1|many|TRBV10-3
CAIGDRDESEQFF
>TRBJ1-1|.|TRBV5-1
CASSSRGGSVWGDTEAFF
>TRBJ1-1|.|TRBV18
CASSMIGGGKEAFF
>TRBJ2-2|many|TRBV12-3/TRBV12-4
CASSLAAGRGTGELFF
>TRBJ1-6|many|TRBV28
CASSPETGKHSPLHF
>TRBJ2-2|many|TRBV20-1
CSANFAEGTGELFF
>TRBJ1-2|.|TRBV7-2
CASSPGGQGGSNYGYTF
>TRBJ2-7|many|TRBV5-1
CASSLGAGEQYF
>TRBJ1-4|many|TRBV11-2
CASSLGYRGAEKLFF
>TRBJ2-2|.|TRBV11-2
CASSLLSGATGELFF
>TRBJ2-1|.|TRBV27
CASSPPAGPLPYNEQFF
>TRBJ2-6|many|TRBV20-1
CSARPPGQGGFSGANVLTF
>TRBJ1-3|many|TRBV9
CASSVEGNTIYF
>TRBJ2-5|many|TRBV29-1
CSVEGPETQYF